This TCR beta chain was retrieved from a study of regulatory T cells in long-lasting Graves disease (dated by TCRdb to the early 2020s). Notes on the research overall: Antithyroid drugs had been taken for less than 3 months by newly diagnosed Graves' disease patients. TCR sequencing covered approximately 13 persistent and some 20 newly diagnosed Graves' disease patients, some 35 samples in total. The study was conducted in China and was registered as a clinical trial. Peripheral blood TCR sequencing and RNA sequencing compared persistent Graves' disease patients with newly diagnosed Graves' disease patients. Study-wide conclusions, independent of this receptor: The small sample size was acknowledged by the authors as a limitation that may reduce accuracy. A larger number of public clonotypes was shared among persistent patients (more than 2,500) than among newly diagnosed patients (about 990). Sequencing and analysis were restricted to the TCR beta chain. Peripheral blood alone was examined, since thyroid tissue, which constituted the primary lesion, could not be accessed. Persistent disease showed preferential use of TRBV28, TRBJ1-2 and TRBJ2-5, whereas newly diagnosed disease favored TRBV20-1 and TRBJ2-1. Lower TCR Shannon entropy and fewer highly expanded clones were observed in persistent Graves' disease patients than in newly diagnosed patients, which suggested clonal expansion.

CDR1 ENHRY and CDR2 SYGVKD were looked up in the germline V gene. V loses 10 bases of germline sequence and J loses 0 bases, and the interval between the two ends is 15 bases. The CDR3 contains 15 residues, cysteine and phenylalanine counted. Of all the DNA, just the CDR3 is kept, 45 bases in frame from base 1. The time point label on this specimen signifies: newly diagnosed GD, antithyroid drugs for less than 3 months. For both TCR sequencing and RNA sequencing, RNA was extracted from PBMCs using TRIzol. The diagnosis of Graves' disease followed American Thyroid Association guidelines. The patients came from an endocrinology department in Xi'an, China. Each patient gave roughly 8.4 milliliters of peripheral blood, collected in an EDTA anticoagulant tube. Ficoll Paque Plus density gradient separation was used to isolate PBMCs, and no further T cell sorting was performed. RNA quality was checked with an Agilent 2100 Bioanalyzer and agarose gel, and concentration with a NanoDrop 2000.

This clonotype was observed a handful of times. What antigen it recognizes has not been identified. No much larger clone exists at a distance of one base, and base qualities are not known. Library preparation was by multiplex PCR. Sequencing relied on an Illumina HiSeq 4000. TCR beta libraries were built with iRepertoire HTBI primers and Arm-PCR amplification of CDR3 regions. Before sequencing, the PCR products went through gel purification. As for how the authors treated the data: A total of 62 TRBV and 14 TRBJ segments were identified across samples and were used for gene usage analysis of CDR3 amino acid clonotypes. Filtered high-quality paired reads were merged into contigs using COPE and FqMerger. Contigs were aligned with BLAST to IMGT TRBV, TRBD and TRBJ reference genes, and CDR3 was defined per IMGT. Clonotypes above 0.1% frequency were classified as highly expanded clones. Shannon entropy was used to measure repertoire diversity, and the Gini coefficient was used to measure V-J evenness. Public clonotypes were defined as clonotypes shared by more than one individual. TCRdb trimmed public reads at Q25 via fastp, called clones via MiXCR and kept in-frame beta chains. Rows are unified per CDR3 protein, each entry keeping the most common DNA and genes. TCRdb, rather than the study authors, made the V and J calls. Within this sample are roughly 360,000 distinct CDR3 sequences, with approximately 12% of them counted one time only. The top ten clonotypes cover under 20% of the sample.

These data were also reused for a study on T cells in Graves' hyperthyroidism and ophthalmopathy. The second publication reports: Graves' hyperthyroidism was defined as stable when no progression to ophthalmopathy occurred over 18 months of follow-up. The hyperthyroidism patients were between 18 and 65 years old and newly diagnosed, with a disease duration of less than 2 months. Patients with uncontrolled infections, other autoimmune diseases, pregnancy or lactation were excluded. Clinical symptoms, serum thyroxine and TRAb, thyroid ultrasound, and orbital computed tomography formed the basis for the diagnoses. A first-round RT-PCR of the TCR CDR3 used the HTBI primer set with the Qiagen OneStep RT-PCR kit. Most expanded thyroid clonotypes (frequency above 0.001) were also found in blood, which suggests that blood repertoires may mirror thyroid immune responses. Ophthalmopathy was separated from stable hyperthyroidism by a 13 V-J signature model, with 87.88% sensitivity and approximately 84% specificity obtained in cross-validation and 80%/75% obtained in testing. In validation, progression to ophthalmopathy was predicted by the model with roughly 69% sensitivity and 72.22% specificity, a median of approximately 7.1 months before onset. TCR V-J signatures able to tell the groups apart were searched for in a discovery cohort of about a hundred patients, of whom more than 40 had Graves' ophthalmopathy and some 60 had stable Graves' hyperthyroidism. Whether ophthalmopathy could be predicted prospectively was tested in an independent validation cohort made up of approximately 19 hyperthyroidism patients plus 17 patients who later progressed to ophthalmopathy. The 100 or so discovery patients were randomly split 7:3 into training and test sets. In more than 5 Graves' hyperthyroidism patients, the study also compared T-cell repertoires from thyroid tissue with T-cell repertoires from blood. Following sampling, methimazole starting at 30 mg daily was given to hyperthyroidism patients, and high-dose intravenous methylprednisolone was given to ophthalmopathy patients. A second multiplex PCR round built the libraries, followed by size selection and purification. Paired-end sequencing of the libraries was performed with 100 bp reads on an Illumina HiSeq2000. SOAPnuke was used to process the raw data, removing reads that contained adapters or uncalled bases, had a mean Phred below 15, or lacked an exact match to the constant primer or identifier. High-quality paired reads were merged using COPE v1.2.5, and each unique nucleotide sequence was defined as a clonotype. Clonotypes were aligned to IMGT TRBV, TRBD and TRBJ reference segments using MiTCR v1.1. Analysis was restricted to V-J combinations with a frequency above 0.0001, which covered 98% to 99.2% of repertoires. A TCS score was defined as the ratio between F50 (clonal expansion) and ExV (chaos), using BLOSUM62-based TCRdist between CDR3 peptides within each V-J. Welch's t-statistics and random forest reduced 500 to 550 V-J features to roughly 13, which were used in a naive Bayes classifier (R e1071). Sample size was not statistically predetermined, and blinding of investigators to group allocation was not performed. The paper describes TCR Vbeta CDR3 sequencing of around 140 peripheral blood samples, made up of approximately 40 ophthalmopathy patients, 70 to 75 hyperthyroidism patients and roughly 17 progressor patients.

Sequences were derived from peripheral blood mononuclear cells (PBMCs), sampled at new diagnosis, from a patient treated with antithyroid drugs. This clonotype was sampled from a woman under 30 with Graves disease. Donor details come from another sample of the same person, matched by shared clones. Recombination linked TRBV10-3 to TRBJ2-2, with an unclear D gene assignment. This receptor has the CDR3 CATPARGSNTGELFF. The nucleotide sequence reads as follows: TGTGCCACCCCGGCGCGCGGCTCGAACACCGGGGAGCTGTTTTTT.